This passage covers 3 T cell receptor beta chains from one sample sequenced in a study of response to subunit inactivated influenza vaccine. TCRdb re-derived calls from the RT-PCR reads in MiXCR, one entry per CDR3 protein. Of almost 250,000 distinct CDR3 sequences in the sample, approximately 12% are singletons; the top ten hold about 7.8%. This material consisted of non-naive T cells sorted from PBMCs, taken 14 to 15 days before vaccination. The receptors shown here come from a man in his fifties who received an inactivated influenza vaccine.

This clonotype was seen ten or more times. The V call is TRBV7-9, the J call TRBJ2-1, with a tentative D call TRBD1 (5 bases). This CDR3 spans 13 amino acids. Germline V lookup: CDR1 SEHNR, CDR2 FQNEAQ (reference sequence). The V and J ends lost 3 bases and 5 bases respectively, with 8 bases between them. In nucleotides, the CDR3 is TGTGCCAGCAGCTTGATACAGGACAATGAGCAGTTCTTC. The encoded protein is CASSLIQDNEQFF.

A few counts support this clonotype. This chain links TRBV10-3 with TRBJ2-2, with 7 bases fitting TRBD2. Unmatched junction bases numbered 10, after V lost 4 bases and J lost 2 bases. Germline V gene lookup returns CDR1 ENHRY and CDR2 SYGVKD. The CDR3 loop spans 17 amino acids. CDR3 sequence (DNA): TGTGCCATCAGTGCATCTAGCGGAGCAACTAACACCGGGGAGCTGTTTTTT. Protein: CAISASSGATNTGELFF.

In this sample, this clonotype turned up a few times. V usage is TRBV12-3 or TRBV12-4 and J usage is TRBJ2-7; D might be TRBD2 (6 bases). The CDR3 has 16 residues. V lost 4 bases and J 5 bases, leaving 21 bases between the germline ends. CDR3 amino acids: CASSWRGGMRSHEQYF. The CDR3 DNA reads as TGTGCCAGCAGTTGGCGCGGCGGGATGAGGTCCCACGAGCAGTACTTC.